Given below is one TCR beta chain in context. Its recognized antigen is unknown. One base away there is no much larger clone; base qualities are not given. Data came from an Illumina HiSeq 1500. The public reads were reanalyzed by TCRdb: fastp trimming at Q25, MiXCR alignment, in-frame beta chains only. Identical CDR3 proteins give one entry, which carries the most common genes and DNA. Across this sample there are around 570,000 distinct CDR3 sequences, with about 40% seen only once. The ten largest clones take up 48% of the sample. The CDR3 covers 12 residues, taking in both the cysteine and the phenylalanine. Left in the record is the CDR3 DNA by itself, 36 bases read in frame from the first base. The V and J ends are trimmed by 6 bases and 15 bases, leaving 18 bases between them. The sample belongs to a study of T cell repertoires in cytomegalovirus infection (dated by TCRdb to about 2019). Looking at the study overall: Peptide stimulations targeted recently identified HLA-C-restricted CMV epitopes, whose presentation resists viral immunomodulation, together with well-studied HLA-B-restricted epitopes. Because public TCR beta signatures pointed to carriage of CMV infection together with the matching HLA type, the HLA type of each donor mattered for the analysis.

The sample's treatment or condition label is to be understood as: in vitro stimulation with specific CMV peptide epitopes to enrich CMV-specific T cells. General findings and caveats noted by the study authors: Cumulative frequency of public TCR beta family members discriminated carriers of CMV infection plus the relevant HLA type in this cohort and an independent approximately 400-donor cohort. The ex vivo response was dominated by HLA-C-restricted CMV-specific TCR beta clonotypes, which also provided the single most frequent clonotype in two of eight donors.

Here the chain combines TRBV12-3 or TRBV12-4 and TRBJ2-1; TRBD2 is a weak D gene call, 6 bases matching. The clonotype originates from a human donor in good health (CMV status not recorded). Some clones in this sample may be carry-over from other donors' samples. This sample comprised cultured PBMCs, obtained from culture after CMV antigen stimulation. CDR3 loop: CASSGRGQGGFF. The bases are TGTGCCAGCAGCGGTCGGGGCCAGGGAGGGTTCTTC.